The present T cell receptor (beta chain) was sequenced within a study of blood T cell repertoires in COVID-19. Study summary: COVID-19 samples, acute and convalescent, were from the United States, Italy and Spain. Sources were T cells, B-cell-depleted T cells, or PBMCs; the material itself was cDNA or gDNA.

As handled by the study authors: Amplified reference gene primers provided the basis for estimating nucleated cell counts. Libraries were prepared by immunoSEQ multiplex PCR; TCRdb keeps only in-frame clonotypes and omits some of them. V and J calls and clone size come straight from that table; D and trimming were deduced from the DNA. In the table there are more than 55,000 clones, around four fifths of which are singletons. V trimming: 5 bases; J trimming: 4 bases; junction bases outside the gene matches: 11. CDR1 is SGHTS and CDR2 is YDEGEE in the germline V gene. The CDR3 spans 16 residues. The rearrangement links TRBV5-8 to TRBJ1-4, with 7 bases aligning to TRBD1. The clonotype was recovered from a woman in her 70s with acute or convalescent COVID-19. The sequencing sample was made of peripheral blood. The CDR3 nucleotides read TGTGCCAGCAGTCGACGGCAGGGGGTGGGTAATGAAAAACTGTTTTTT. It codes for CASSRRQGVGNEKLFF.